This entry concerns a single T cell receptor (beta chain). The CDR3 is 15 amino acids. V shed 4 bases, J shed 5 bases, and the junction held 9 bases outside the gene matches. The germline V gene has CDR1 MNHEY and CDR2 SVGAGI. This record belongs to a study of blood T cell repertoires in COVID-19. On the study more broadly: The cDNA or gDNA used as material had been derived from T cells, B-cell-depleted T cells, or PBMCs.

Measured with immunoSEQ multiplex PCR; TCRdb has only the in-frame clones, and not every one. The profile covers roughly 340,000 clones, with around 91% appearing a single time and under 3.5% taken by the ten largest. Sequencing was carried out using peripheral blood. The J gene is TRBJ2-7, the V gene TRBV6-5; 9 bases match TRBD1. The source of this sequence is a woman younger than 35 who had recovered from COVID-19. Written as DNA, the CDR3 is TGTGCCAGCAGTTCGGGACAGGGAGTTGCCCACGAGCAGTACGTC. Protein: CASSSGQGVAHEQYV.